This is a list of T cell receptor beta chains from one sample in a study of T-cell reconstitution after alpha-beta-depleted transplantation in children. TCRdb analysed the PCR reads with MiXCR anew, one entry per CDR3 protein. The repertoire holds 450,000 to 700,000 distinct CDR3 sequences, with 25% to 30% as singletons. The sequences come from PBMCs, collected before TCRalphabeta/CD19-depleted stem cell transplant. These receptors were obtained from a boy under two years old with Wiskott-Aldrich syndrome, due to receive a stem cell transplant. CDR3s leave out the opening cysteine and the closing phenylalanine or tryptophan.

14 | TRBJ1-3 | TRBV18 | ASSPNGDSSGNTIY
10 | TRBJ2-7 | TRBV2 | ASGPTSYEQY
9 | TRBJ2-3 | TRBV20-1 | SAPSPGTQY
14 | TRBJ2-2 | TRBV20-1 | SARVGARSSTGELF
13 | TRBJ1-2 | TRBV7-8 | ASSLWDSPSYGYT
13 | TRBJ1-4 | TRBV7-6 | ASSLAGQGNEKLF
11 | TRBJ2-5 | TRBV5-1 | ASSRDYQETQY
8 | TRBJ2-3 | TRBV27 | ASNTLLQY
15 | TRBJ2-1 | TRBV7-9 | ASSLPGLATSYNEQF
14 | TRBJ2-7 | TRBV6-2/TRBV6-3 | ASSYSSGPTTYEQY
16 | TRBJ2-5 | TRBV28 | ASSFPASGGHPQETQY
12 | TRBJ1-1 | TRBV29-1 | SARLTVVNTEAF
11 | TRBJ2-5 | TRBV5-6 | ASSLGLVETQY
13 | TRBJ2-2 | TRBV24-1 | ATSEVAEHTGELF
12 | TRBJ2-1 | TRBV5-1 | ATKTSSFGNEQF
11 | TRBJ2-1 | TRBV5-1 | ASSLGERFEQF
14 | TRBJ2-2 | TRBV2 | ASNRDRGVGTGELF
13 | TRBJ2-7 | TRBV11-2 | ASSLETGTLYEQY
13 | TRBJ2-3 | TRBV5-6 | ASSLPAGRTDTQY
14 | TRBJ2-7 | TRBV20-1 | SARNSGDRTTYEQY
11 | TRBJ2-5 | TRBV10-3 | AISATGFETQY
12 | TRBJ1-1 | TRBV5-1 | ASSWPDRGTEAF
14 | TRBJ2-3 | TRBV12-3/TRBV12-4 | ASSLSIQGQTDTQY
12 | TRBJ2-7 | TRBV20-1 | SANRIAGDYEQY
20 | TRBJ2-6 | TRBV5-4 | ASSLAGYVGASEYSGANVLT
12 | TRBJ2-1 | TRBV5-1 | ASSGFSSYNEQF
12 | TRBJ2-1 | TRBV10-2 | ASSTSGSDDEQF
11 | TRBJ2-2 | TRBV12-3/TRBV12-4 | ADGTRQTGELF
14 | TRBJ1-3 | TRBV7-2 | ASSLVSTGVGNTIY